Listed here is a single TCR beta chain. These data are taken from a study of shared clonotypes between healthy human individuals. This CDR3 has 21 amino acids. V lost 3 bases and J 1 base, leaving 28 bases between the germline ends. Germline V gives CDR1 MDHEN, CDR2 SYDVKM. Assay used: immunoSEQ multiplex PCR; TCRdb lists only in-frame clones, some missing. The table lists 1.5 million to 1.9 million clones, nearly 99% of them singletons, with about 0.45% in the top ten. The source material was naive CD4+ T cells sorted from blood. Subset of the sample: CD45RA+ positively selected. This receptor was identified in a man aged 25 to 40 in good health. The rearrangement links TRBV28 to TRBJ1-3; unclear D gene. For the CDR3, the DNA is TGTGCCAGCAGTTTCCGGGCACATCTTCGGAGATTTTCGGCATCTGGAAACACCATATATTTT. The encoded protein is CASSFRAHLRRFSASGNTIYF.